The 15 T cell receptor beta chains presented below share a single source sample, sequenced in a study of blood T cell repertoires in COVID-19. Produced via immunoSEQ multiplex PCR; TCRdb's table is partial and in-frame only. The data hold some 170,000 clones, with more than 60% observed a single time. The specimen sequenced was peripheral blood. The origin of the receptors is a man between 60 and 75 years old with acute or convalescent COVID-19.

V gene TRBV5-1 combines with J gene TRBJ2-5, with D possibly being TRBD2 (6 bases). The V gene lost 0 bases and the J gene lost 2 bases, with 11 bases spanning the gap. Per germline, CDR1 SGHRS and CDR2 YFSETQ. The CDR3 totals 15 residues. In nucleotides, the CDR3 is TGCGCCAGCAGCTTGGTTCCGGGACTTCAAGAGACCCAGTACTTC. Its translation: CASSLVPGLQETQYF. The entire variable domain, with the rest obtained from reference TRBV5-1 and TRBJ2-5, is as follows: KAGVTQTPRYLIKTRGQQVTLSCSPISGHRSVSWYQQTPGQGLQFLFEYFSETQRNKGNFPGRFSGRQFSNSRSEMNVSTLELGDSALYLCASSLVPGLQETQYFGPGTRLLVL.

This clone has just a few counts. DNA of the CDR3: TGTGCCAGTAGCCAGGGTAATCAGCCCCAGCATTTT. Amino acid sequence: CASSQGNQPQHF. V is TRBV19 and J is TRBJ1-5, with TRBD1 as a possible D gene (5 bases). Germline CDR1 is LNHDA and CDR2 is SQIVND (reference sequence). Between the trimmed V and J ends, which lost 6 bases and 4 bases, there was a span of 7 bases. The CDR3 consists of 12 residues.

The V gene is TRBV6-5, the J gene TRBJ1-2; TRBD1 might be the D (5 bases). This CDR3 has 11 amino acids. CDR1 and CDR2 (germline): MNHEY, SVGAGI. V shed 8 bases and J shed 6 bases, with 10 bases lying between them. In DNA, the CDR3 is TGTGCCAGCTTAAGGGGTGATGGCTACACCTTC. It encodes CASLRGDGYTF.

This clone has just a few counts. This chain connects TRBV3-1 (or the pseudogene TRBV3-2) to TRBJ1-2, with 9 bases that match TRBD1. The CDR3 length is 15 residues. The junction had 5 bases not matched to a gene; V was cut back by 2 bases and J by 4 bases. Looked up from germline, CDR1 is LGHDT and CDR2 is YNNKEL (reference sequence). In DNA, the CDR3 is TGTGCCAGCAGCCAACGGACAGGGGTGGGCTATGGCTACACCTTC. Translating gives CASSQRTGVGYGYTF.

This clone was detected a few times. V usage is TRBV25-1 and J usage is TRBJ1-2; TRBD1 might be the D (6 bases). The CDR3 has 15 amino acids. The ends were cut back, 2 bases at V and 4 bases at J, with 14 bases in the middle. Germline V gene sequence: CDR1 MGHDK, CDR2 SYGVNS. CDR3 sequence reads: CASSEHRAASYGYTF. For the CDR3, the DNA is TGTGCCAGCAGTGAACACAGGGCGGCATCCTATGGCTACACCTTC.

This clone was seen a handful of times. The rearrangement uses TRBV7-8 and TRBJ2-7, with 9 bases lining up with TRBD1. The junction had 4 bases not matched to a gene; V was cut back by 5 bases and J by 2 bases. Germline V gene sequence: CDR1 SGHVS, CDR2 FQNEAQ. This CDR3 region has 14 residues. The DNA of the CDR3 is TGTGCCAGCAGCCTGCGGACAGGGGCCTACGAGCAGTACTTC. Translation: CASSLRTGAYEQYF.

V usage is TRBV14 and J usage is TRBJ2-7; 9 bases map to TRBD1. There are 15 residues in the CDR3. Unmatched junction bases numbered 12, after V lost 6 bases and J lost 6 bases. CDR1 SGHDN and CDR2 FVKESK come from the germline V gene. CDR3 bases: TGTGCCAGCAGTCGCACCGGGACAGGGTATGGCGAGCAGTACTTC. This gives the protein CASSRTGTGYGEQYF.

The V and J genes are TRBV29-1 and TRBJ1-2; TRBD1 matches 8 bases. After removal of 3 bases from V and 8 bases from J, the junction contained 11 bases not matched to a gene. The CDR3 loop spans 14 amino acids. From germline, CDR1 is SQVTM and CDR2 ANQGSEA. The CDR3 DNA sequence: TGCAGCGTTGAGCTCGGGACAGGAACTGGGGGCTACACCTTC. Translating gives CSVELGTGTGGYTF.

The gene calls are TRBV9 and TRBJ1-6, with a possible D match to TRBD1 (6 bases). Deletions cut 4 bases from V and 8 bases from J, with 16 bases between. In germline, CDR1 is SGDLS, CDR2 YYNGEE. CDR3 length: 15 residues. CDR3 region: CASSPRQVPDSPLHF. The CDR3, as DNA: TGTGCCAGCAGCCCCAGACAGGTGCCGGATTCACCCCTCCACTTT.

The CDR3 here is CASSIKGTGVSGYGYTF. The CDR3 DNA follows: TGTGCCAGTAGTATAAAAGGGACAGGGGTTTCGGGCTATGGCTACACCTTC. V and J are TRBV19 and TRBJ1-2, with 10 bases that match TRBD1. Trimming at V came to 2 bases and at J to 4 bases, leaving 10 bases not matched to a gene. This CDR3 region has 17 residues. Looked up from germline, CDR1 is LNHDA and CDR2 is SQIVND (reference sequence).

The rearrangement links TRBV4-1 to TRBJ1-6; 7 bases fit TRBD1. The CDR3 spans 15 residues. Germline assignment: CDR1 MGHRA and CDR2 YSYEKL. V shed 0 bases and J 8 bases; nucleotides not matched to a gene: 4. As DNA, the CDR3 is TGCGCCAGCAGCCAAGACCGGGACAGCTATTCACCCCTCCACTTT. Translated: CASSQDRDSYSPLHF.

The rearrangement joins TRBV11-2 to TRBJ1-2; 9 bases align to TRBD1. CDR1 is SGHAT, CDR2 FQNNGV, per germline. Losses at the gene ends were 7 bases for V and 4 bases for J; bases not matched to a gene: 4. CDR3 length: 13 amino acids. The CDR3: CASNTGGAYGYTF. CDR3 nucleotides: TGTGCCAGCAATACAGGGGGCGCCTATGGCTACACCTTC.

The rearrangement joins TRBV9 to TRBJ2-7, with 10 bases lining up with TRBD1. This CDR3 region has 14 residues. Unmatched junction bases numbered 4, after V lost 5 bases and J lost 2 bases. The germline V gene has CDR1 SGDLS and CDR2 YYNGEE. CDR3 DNA: TGTGCCAGCAGTCCCGGACAGGGGGCCTACGAGCAGTACTTC. Amino acids: CASSPGQGAYEQYF.

The V gene is TRBV6-5, the J gene TRBJ1-1, with D maybe TRBD1 (5 bases). V was clipped by 2 bases and J by 11 bases, with 15 bases between them. The CDR3 is 13 amino acids. Per germline, CDR1 MNHEY and CDR2 SVGAGI. The CDR3, as DNA: TGTGCCAGCAGTTACATGGGGCTTGGAGGGGCTTTCTTT. Its protein is CASSYMGLGGAFF.

This clone was found once. The DNA of the CDR3 is TGCGCCAGCAGTGAGCGGAAATTAGGGGGGAACACTGAAGCTTTCTTT. Translation gives CASSERKLGGNTEAFF. The chain uses TRBV10-2 and TRBJ1-1, with a tentative D call TRBD1 (6 bases). The CDR3 runs 16 residues. Trimming cost V 2 bases and J 1 base, with 14 bases left between them. CDR1 is WSHSY, CDR2 SAAADI, per germline.